The 13 T cell receptor beta chains reported below all come from one sample, sequenced in a study of CD8 T cells in ankylosing spondylitis. TCRdb used MiXCR to reprocess the 5' RACE reads, holding one entry per CDR3 protein. This table has a few hundred thousand distinct CDR3 sequences, around 10% appearing once. Sequencing was performed on blood, either unsorted or a sorted T cell fraction (not recorded which). Receptors were obtained from a male donor with ankylosing spondylitis or in good health (not recorded which).

This clonotype was observed many times. V and J are TRBV10-3 and TRBJ2-2, with D maybe TRBD1 (6 bases). In germline, CDR1 is ENHRY, CDR2 SYGVKD. V lost 5 bases and J 7 bases, leaving 11 bases between the germline ends. The CDR3 loop spans 13 amino acids. The chain's CDR3 is CAISTGYGGELFF. The CDR3, as DNA: TGTGCCATCAGTACAGGGTACGGCGGGGAGCTGTTTTTT.

At least ten counts were recorded for this clonotype. This chain uses TRBV7-3 with TRBJ2-3, with D possibly being TRBD1 or TRBD2 (5 bases each). The germline gives CDR1 SGHTA, CDR2 FQGTGA. V was trimmed by 5 bases and J by 8 bases, leaving 14 bases between them. This CDR3 contains 13 residues. CDR3 coding DNA: TGTGCCAGCAGCACGGGACCGCCGGCTACGCAGTATTTT. Translation gives CASSTGPPATQYF. The complete variable domain, with remaining parts taken from reference TRBV7-3 and TRBJ2-3, reads GAGVSQTPSNKVTEKGKYVELRCDPISGHTALYWYRQSLGQGPEFLIYFQGTGAADDSGLPNDRFFAVRPEGSVSTLKIQRTERGDSAVYLCASSTGPPATQYFGPGTRLTVL.

This clonotype came up a few times. The chain combines TRBV6-1 with TRBJ2-5, with D possibly being TRBD2 (6 bases). V lost 7 bases and J 4 bases, leaving 22 bases between the germline ends. Per germline, CDR1 MNHNS and CDR2 SASEGT. This CDR3 spans 16 amino acids. The CDR3 is CASTYRRGGNLETQYF. The CDR3 coding sequence is TGTGCCAGCACCTACAGGAGGGGCGGTAACCTAGAGACCCAGTACTTC.

This clonotype was seen at least ten times. V usage is TRBV12-3 or TRBV12-4 and J usage is TRBJ2-7, with unresolved D. V dropped 6 bases and J dropped 2 bases, with 8 bases sitting between them. There are 12 residues in the CDR3. CDR3 amino acids: CASRGAPYEQYF. The DNA of the CDR3 is TGTGCCAGCAGAGGAGCCCCCTACGAGCAGTACTTC.

This clonotype was seen many times. The chain combines TRBV5-1 with TRBJ2-1; D is perhaps TRBD2 (6 bases). V was trimmed by 4 bases and J by 3 bases, leaving 20 bases between them. Germline CDR1 is SGHRS and CDR2 is YFSETQ. The CDR3 covers 17 residues. The CDR3 nucleotides read TGCGCCAGCAGCGCTCCGGGGCGGGGCAAACTCTACAATGAGCAGTTCTTC. The encoded protein is CASSAPGRGKLYNEQFF.

This clonotype has at least ten counts. The chain carries TRBV5-1 and TRBJ2-3; D uncertain. CDR1 is SGHRS and CDR2 is YFSETQ in the germline V gene. V gave up 3 bases and J gave up 1 base, with 6 bases separating them. The CDR3 is 13 residues long. The CDR3 reads CASSSPRTDTQYF. In DNA, the CDR3 is TGCGCCAGCAGCTCCCCTCGCACAGATACGCAGTATTTT.

The chain combines TRBV7-8 with TRBJ1-3; perhaps TRBD1 as D (5 bases). Per the germline V gene, CDR1 is SGHVS and CDR2 is FQNEAQ. The CDR3 runs 15 residues. V lost 6 bases and J lost 0, with 12 bases in between. This CDR3 is CASRQDLRSGNTIYF. The CDR3, as DNA: TGTGCCAGCAGACAGGACCTTCGCTCTGGAAACACCATATATTTT.

This clonotype was seen ten or more times. The V gene is TRBV20-1, the J gene TRBJ2-7; 10 positions agree with TRBD2. The CDR3 is 16 residues long. Looked up from germline, CDR1 is DFQATT and CDR2 is SNEGSKA (reference sequence). Trimming removed 0 bases from V and 4 bases from J; junction bases left unmatched: 9. The chain's CDR3 is CSARDLASGSPYEQYF. For the CDR3, the DNA is TGCAGTGCTAGAGATCTCGCTAGCGGGAGTCCTTACGAGCAGTACTTC.

This clonotype has only a few counts. This sequence joins TRBV5-1 and TRBJ2-4, with D hard to call. In germline, CDR1 is SGHRS, CDR2 YFSETQ. V lost 2 bases and J lost 7, with 10 bases in between. The CDR3 has 13 residues. CDR3: CASSFQGSNIQYF. Here the CDR3 DNA reads TGCGCCAGCAGCTTCCAAGGGTCGAACATTCAGTACTTC.

This clonotype occurred many times. This chain uses TRBV10-3 with TRBJ2-7; D perhaps matches TRBD1 (6 bases). The CDR3 extends over 15 amino acids. V was cut by 6 bases and J by 3 bases, with 18 bases left in between. CDR1 ENHRY and CDR2 SYGVKD come from the germline V gene. The CDR3 coding sequence is TGTGCCATCAGACCCACGGGGACAACTAACTACGAGCAGTACTTC. Translating it yields CAIRPTGTTNYEQYF.

This clonotype was seen many times. V gene TRBV20-1 combines with J gene TRBJ2-1, with TRBD1 matching over 10 bases. Germline V gene sequence: CDR1 DFQATT, CDR2 SNEGSKA (reference sequence). The V gene end was trimmed by 5 bases and the J gene end by 7 bases; junction bases not matched to a gene: 5. The CDR3 loop spans 13 amino acids. Written as DNA, the CDR3 is TGCAGTGCTCGTACGGACAGGGGGAATGAGCAGTTCTTC. This translates into CSARTDRGNEQFF.

This clonotype was counted between two and nine times. The gene calls are TRBV28 and TRBJ2-5; D not resolved. The CDR3 length is 15 residues. V was pared by 0 bases and J by 0 bases, with 8 bases between. Germline assignment: CDR1 MDHEN and CDR2 SYDVKM. For the CDR3, the DNA is TGTGCCAGCAGTTTATGGGCTGAGGACCAAGAGACCCAGTACTTC. It is translated as CASSLWAEDQETQYF.

This clonotype was counted at least ten times. The J gene is TRBJ1-1, the V gene TRBV12-3 or TRBV12-4, with unresolved D. The V end was cut by 7 bases, the J end by 0 bases, with 12 bases between. This CDR3 comprises 14 residues. Here the CDR3 reads CASTLRNLNTEAFF. The DNA for the CDR3 is TGTGCCAGCACCTTGAGAAACTTGAACACTGAAGCTTTCTTT.